A selection of T cell receptor beta chains follows, all from one sample in a study of shared clonotypes between healthy human individuals. Sequencing used immunoSEQ multiplex PCR; TCRdb keeps in-frame clones, though not all of them. The sample yields 2,500,000 or so clones, 85% to 95% seen once. The sequencing sample was made of naive CD4+ T cells from PBMCs. Receptor source: a young man in good health. Some clones in this sample may be carry-over from other donors' samples. Both conserved end residues are trimmed from each CDR3. Each record gives: J gene, V gene, CDR3 protein.

TRBJ2-5	TRBV2	ASSERTGTGRFRTQY
TRBJ2-7	TRBV9	ASSVDGSSYEQY
TRBJ1-1	TRBV7-2	ASSPPGTPQNTEAF
TRBJ1-1	TRBV6-6	ASSFREGPGSTEAF
TRBJ1-5	TRBV30	AWTQQVGQPQH
TRBJ1-1	TRBV25-1	ASRLQGDTEAF
TRBJ1-4	TRBV27	ASRGRGREKLF
TRBJ1-1	TRBV19	ASSRVGRGIGMNTEAF
TRBJ1-5	TRBV7-2	ASSWGERPQH
TRBJ2-1	TRBV7-9	ASSLERVDEQF
TRBJ2-7	TRBV7-8	ASSFRDRGNEQY
TRBJ2-7	TRBV30	AWRSLRGEQY
TRBJ1-4	TRBV5-4	ASSQGQGGALGKLF